A selection of T cell receptor beta chains follows, all from one sample in a study of cytomegalovirus exposure and HLA in healthy donors. TCRdb's table, derived via immunoSEQ multiplex PCR, lists solely in-frame clones and lacks some. The table lists about 170,000 clones, roughly 85% of them singletons, with about 2% in the top ten. The sequenced material came from PBMCs. Receptor source: a man aged 18 to 35 in good health and CMV-seropositive. Both conserved end residues are trimmed from each CDR3. A D gene is named only where the DNA matches it firmly.

v_call	j_call	d_call	cdr3_aa
TRBV29-1	TRBJ1-1	TRBD1	SVAPRTGSYSTEAF
TRBV7-2	TRBJ2-5	-	ASSPKTPFLRGVGETQY
TRBV18	TRBJ1-2	-	ASSPTRGSDGYT
TRBV12-5	TRBJ2-5	-	ASGFLSGSQETQY
TRBV2	TRBJ1-2	-	ASSDRGGVNYGYT
TRBV21-1	TRBJ1-1	-	ASSKAAGGKAF
TRBV29-1	TRBJ2-1	TRBD1	SATVRDRGYNEQF
TRBV5-4	TRBJ2-3	TRBD2	ASSQEAGGFTDTQY
TRBV7-8	TRBJ2-7	TRBD1	ASSDRQGTYEQY
TRBV21-1	TRBJ1-5	-	ASSKGGTGDQPQH
TRBV7-2	TRBJ1-6	-	ASSLAWRGRNSPLH
TRBV9	TRBJ1-6	-	ASSVDPGGVSYNSPLH
TRBV6-6	TRBJ1-2	-	ASSYSRGSNYGYT
TRBV5-6	TRBJ1-1	TRBD1	ASSLGGQGNTEAF
TRBV7-9	TRBJ2-3	-	ASSLGSKDTQY
TRBV5-8	TRBJ1-2	-	ASSSPFPSGTGPANYGYT
TRBV15	TRBJ2-7	TRBD1	ATAGDRVAYEQY
TRBV9	TRBJ2-2	TRBD2	ASSVGGGVAGELF
TRBV7-2	TRBJ1-3	-	ASSPSMMSSGNTIY
TRBV15	TRBJ1-5	TRBD1	ATSRDQDRGLQPQH
TRBV9	TRBJ1-2	-	ASRPEGGSGYT
TRBV4-2	TRBJ2-2	TRBD2	ASSHPGLEVGELF
TRBV19	TRBJ1-1	-	ASSMTAQGEAF
TRBV4-1	TRBJ1-6	-	ASSQEKKRVFTYNSPLH
TRBV5-1	TRBJ2-7	TRBD1	ASSPRDRAPEQY
TRBV6-1	TRBJ1-2	-	ASSGTGSPDYGYT
TRBV6-1	TRBJ1-1	-	ASSKIGQNTEAF
TRBV2	TRBJ1-1	-	ASSDYAEAF
TRBV4-3	TRBJ1-2	-	ASSQDSVLPYGYT
TRBV10-3	TRBJ2-1	-	AISESQASSYNEQF
TRBV7-2	TRBJ1-6	-	ASSTYGEAGAANSPLH
TRBV7-3	TRBJ1-1	-	ASSPTGNTEAF
TRBV2	TRBJ2-3	TRBD1	ASSGDSQDTQY
TRBV5-4	TRBJ2-1	TRBD1	ASSPPGDRQYNEQF
TRBV5-4	TRBJ1-5	TRBD1	ASSFGTGAGQPQH
TRBV2	TRBJ2-5	-	ASKGGGETQY
TRBV7-8	TRBJ2-1	-	ASSLVDSASYNEQF
TRBV7-8	TRBJ2-7	TRBD1	ASSSRTGVAYEQY
TRBV2	TRBJ2-2	-	ATRGGELF
TRBV4-3	TRBJ1-5	-	ASSQEWVRDQPQH
TRBV19	TRBJ2-2	-	ASSPRGGGGELF
TRBV10-3	TRBJ1-1	TRBD1	AISEGALNTEAF
TRBV6-1	TRBJ1-2	TRBD1	ASSDSGTGIYGYT
TRBV29-1	TRBJ1-1	-	SVDGGRRTEAF
TRBV30	TRBJ1-2	TRBD1	AWSVGQGYGYT
TRBV14	TRBJ2-7	TRBD1	ASNPFIRTGKHEQY
TRBV6-6	TRBJ2-5	-	ASSYSGELGEQY
TRBV9	TRBJ2-3	-	ASTPEGEGVRDTQY
TRBV13	TRBJ2-1	-	ASSRRGNEQF
TRBV9	TRBJ1-5	-	ASSVVGVGTPSNQPQH
TRBV27	TRBJ2-5	TRBD1	ASSPPGQGVQY
TRBV6-5	TRBJ2-1	-	ASRGDEQF
TRBV5-1	TRBJ2-3	TRBD2	ASSLFAGTSGGGDTQY